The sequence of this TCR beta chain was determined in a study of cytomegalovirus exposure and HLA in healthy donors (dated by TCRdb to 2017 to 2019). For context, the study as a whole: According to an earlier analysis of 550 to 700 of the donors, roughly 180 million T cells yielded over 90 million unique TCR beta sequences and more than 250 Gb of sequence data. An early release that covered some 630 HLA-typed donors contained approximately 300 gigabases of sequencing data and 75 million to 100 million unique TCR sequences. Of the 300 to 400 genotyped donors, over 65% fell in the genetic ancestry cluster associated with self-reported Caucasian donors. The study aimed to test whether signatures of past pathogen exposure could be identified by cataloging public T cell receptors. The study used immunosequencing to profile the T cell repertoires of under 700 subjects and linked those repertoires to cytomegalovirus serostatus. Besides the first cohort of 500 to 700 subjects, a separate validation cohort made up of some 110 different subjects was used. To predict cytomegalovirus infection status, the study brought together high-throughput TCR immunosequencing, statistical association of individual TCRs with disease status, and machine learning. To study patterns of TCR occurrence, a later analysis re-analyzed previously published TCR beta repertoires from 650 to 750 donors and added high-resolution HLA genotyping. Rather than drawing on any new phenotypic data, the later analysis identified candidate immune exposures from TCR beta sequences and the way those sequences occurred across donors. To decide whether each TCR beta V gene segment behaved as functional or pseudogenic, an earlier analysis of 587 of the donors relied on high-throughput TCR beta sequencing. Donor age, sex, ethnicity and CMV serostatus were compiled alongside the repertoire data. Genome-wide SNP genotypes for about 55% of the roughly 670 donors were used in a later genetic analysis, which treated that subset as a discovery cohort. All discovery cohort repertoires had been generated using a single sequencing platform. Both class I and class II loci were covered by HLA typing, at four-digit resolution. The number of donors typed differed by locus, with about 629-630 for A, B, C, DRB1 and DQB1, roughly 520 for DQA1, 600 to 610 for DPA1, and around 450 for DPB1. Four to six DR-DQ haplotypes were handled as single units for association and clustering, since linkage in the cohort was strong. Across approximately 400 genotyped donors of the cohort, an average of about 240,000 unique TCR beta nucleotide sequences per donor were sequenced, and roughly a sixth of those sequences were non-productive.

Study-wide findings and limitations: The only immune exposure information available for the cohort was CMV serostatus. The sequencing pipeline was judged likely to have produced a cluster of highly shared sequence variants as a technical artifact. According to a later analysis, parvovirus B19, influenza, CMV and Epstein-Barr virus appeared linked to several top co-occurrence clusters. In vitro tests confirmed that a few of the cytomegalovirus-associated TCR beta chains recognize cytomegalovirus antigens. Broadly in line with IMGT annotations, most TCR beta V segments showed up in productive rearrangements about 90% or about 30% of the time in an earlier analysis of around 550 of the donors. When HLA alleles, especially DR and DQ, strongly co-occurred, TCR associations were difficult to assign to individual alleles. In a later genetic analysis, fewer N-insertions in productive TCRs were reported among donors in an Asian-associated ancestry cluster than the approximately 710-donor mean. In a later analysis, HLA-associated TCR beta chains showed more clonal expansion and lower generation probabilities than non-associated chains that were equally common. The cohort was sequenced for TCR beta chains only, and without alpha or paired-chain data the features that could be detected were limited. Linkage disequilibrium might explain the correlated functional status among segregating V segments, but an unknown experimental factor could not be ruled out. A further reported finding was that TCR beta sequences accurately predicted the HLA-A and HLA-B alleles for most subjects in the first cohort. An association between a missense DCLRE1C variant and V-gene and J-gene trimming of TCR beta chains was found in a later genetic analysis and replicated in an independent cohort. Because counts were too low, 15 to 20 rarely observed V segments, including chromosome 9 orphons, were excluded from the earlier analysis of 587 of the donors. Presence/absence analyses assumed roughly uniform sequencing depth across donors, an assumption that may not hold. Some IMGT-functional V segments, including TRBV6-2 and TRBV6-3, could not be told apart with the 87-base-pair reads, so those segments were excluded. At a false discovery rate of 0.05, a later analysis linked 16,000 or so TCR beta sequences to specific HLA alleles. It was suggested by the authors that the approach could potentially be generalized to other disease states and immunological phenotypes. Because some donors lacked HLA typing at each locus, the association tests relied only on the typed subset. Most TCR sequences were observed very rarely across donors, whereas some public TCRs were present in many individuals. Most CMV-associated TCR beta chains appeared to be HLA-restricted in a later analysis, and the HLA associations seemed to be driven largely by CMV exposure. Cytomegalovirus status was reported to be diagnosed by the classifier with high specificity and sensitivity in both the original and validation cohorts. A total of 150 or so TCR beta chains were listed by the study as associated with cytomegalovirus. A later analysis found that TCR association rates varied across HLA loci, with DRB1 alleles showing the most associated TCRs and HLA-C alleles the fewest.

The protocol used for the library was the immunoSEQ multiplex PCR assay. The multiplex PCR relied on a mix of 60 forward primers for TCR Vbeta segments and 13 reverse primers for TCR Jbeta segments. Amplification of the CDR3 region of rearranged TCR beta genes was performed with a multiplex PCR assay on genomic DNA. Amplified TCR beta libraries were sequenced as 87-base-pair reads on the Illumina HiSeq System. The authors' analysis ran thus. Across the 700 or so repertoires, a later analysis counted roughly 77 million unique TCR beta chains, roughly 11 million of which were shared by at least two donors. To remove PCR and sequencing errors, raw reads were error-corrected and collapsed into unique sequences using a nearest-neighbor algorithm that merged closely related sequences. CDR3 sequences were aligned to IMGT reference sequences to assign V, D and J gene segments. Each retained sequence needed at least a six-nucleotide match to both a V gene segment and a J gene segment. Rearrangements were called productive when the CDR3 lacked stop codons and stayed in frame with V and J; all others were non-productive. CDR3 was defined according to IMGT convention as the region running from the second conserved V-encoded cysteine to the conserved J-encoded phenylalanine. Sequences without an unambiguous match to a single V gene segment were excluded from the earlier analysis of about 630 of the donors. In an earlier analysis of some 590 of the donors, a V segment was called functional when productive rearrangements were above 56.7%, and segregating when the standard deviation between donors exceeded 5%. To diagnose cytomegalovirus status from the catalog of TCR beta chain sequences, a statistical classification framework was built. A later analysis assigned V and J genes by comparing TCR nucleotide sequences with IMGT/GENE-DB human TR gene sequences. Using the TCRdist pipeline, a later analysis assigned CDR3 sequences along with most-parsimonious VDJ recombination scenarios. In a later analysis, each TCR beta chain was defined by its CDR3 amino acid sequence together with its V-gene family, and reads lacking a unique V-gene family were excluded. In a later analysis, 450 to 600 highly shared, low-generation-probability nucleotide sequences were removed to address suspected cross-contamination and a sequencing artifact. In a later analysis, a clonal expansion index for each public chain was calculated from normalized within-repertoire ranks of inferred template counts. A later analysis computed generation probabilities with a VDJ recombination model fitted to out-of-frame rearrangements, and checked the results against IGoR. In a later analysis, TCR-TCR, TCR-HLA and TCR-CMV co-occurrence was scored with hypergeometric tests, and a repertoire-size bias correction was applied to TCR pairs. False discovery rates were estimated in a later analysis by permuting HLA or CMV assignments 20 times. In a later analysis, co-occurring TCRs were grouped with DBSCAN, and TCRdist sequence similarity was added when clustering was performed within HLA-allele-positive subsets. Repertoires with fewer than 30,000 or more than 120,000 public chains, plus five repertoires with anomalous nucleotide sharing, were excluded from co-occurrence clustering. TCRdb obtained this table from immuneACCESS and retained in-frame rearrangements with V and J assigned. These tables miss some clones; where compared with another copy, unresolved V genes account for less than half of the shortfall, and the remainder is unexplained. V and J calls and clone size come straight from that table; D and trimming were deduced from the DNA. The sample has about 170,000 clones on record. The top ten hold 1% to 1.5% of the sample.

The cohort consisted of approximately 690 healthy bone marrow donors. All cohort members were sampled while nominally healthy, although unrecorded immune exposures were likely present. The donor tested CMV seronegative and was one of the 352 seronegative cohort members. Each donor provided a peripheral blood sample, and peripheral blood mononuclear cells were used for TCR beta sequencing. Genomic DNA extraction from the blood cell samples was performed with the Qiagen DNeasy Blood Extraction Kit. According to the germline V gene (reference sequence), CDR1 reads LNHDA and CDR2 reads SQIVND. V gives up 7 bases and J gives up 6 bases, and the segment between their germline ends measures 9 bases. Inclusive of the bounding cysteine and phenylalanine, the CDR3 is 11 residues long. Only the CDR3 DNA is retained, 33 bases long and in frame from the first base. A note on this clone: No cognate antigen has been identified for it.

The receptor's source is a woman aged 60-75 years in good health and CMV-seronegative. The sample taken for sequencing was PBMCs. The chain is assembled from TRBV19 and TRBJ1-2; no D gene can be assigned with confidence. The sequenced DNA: TGTGCCAGTATGGGAGCTGATGGCTACACCTTC. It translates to CASMGADGYTF. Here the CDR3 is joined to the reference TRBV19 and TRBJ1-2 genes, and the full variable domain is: DGGITQSPKYLFRKEGQNVTLSCEQNLNHDAMYWYRQDPGQGLRLIYYSQIVNDFQKGDIAEGYSVSREKKESFPLTVTSAQKNPTAFYLCASMGADGYTFGSGTRLTVV.